The rows below give T cell receptor beta chains drawn from one sample of a study of glioma-infiltrating T cells after dendritic cell vaccination. Measured with immunoSEQ multiplex PCR; TCRdb has only the in-frame clones, and not every one. Counted here are around 100,000 clones, about four fifths occurring once; the ten biggest clones make up about 12%. Sequencing was performed on blood, taken before dendritic cell vaccination. These receptors were taken from a human donor with glioblastoma. Both conserved end residues are part of each CDR3. The D gene is left open where the match is weak. Rows may omit the clone size; those that give it use once, few, many or a size class.

d_gene	v_gene	j_gene	len	abundance	CDR3nt	CDR3aa
NA	TRBV30	TRBJ1-4	14	NA	TGTGCCTGGAGTGTACTTGCAACTAATGAAAAACTGTTTTTT	CAWSVLATNEKLFF
TRBD1	TRBV25-1	TRBJ1-1	13	once	TGTGCCAGCAGTACAGGGGTGAACACTGAAGCTTTCTTT	CASSTGVNTEAFF
TRBD1	TRBV5-1	TRBJ1-1	16	NA	TGCGCCAGCAGCTTACTACCGGACAGGATGGGAACTGAAGCTTTCTTT	CASSLLPDRMGTEAFF
NA	TRBV7-2	TRBJ1-4	12	NA	TGTGCCAGCAGCTCGCCGGGTGAAAAACTGTTTTTT	CASSSPGEKLFF
NA	TRBV18	TRBJ2-2	16	NA	TGTGCCAGCTCACCACGGAGAGGGATGACCACCGGGGAGCTGTTTTTT	CASSPRRGMTTGELFF
NA	TRBV30	TRBJ2-1	11	few	TGTGCCTGGAGTACAACAGATGAGCAGTTCTTC	CAWSTTDEQFF
NA	TRBV2	TRBJ1-1	13	NA	TGTGCCAGCAGTGACAGATTGAACACTGAAGCTTTCTTT	CASSDRLNTEAFF
NA	TRBV7-3	TRBJ2-3	14	NA	TGTGCCAGCAGCTTAAATTGGCGCGGCGATACGCAGTATTTT	CASSLNWRGDTQYF
TRBD1	TRBV4-1	TRBJ2-3	18	once	TGCGCCAGCAGCCGACCCCCCGGACAGGGTTATTTCACAGATACGCAGTATTTT	CASSRPPGQGYFTDTQYF
TRBD2	TRBV7-9	TRBJ2-1	15	few	TGTGCCAGCAGCTCTACTAGCGGAATGCCCAATGAGCAGTTCTTC	CASSSTSGMPNEQFF
NA	TRBV6-5	TRBJ1-6	15	NA	TGTGCCAGCAGTAGACTCGGGGTAAATAATTCACCCCTCCACTTT	CASSRLGVNNSPLHF
NA	TRBV4-1	TRBJ1-4	18	NA	TGCGCCAGCAGCCAGAAGGGAGCCAGAGTTGCAACTAATGAAAAACTGTTTTTT	CASSQKGARVATNEKLFF
NA	TRBV7-6	TRBJ1-2	14	NA	TGTGCCAGCAGCTTAGGGGGGCAGCCCCATGGCTACACCTTC	CASSLGGQPHGYTF
TRBD1	TRBV6-5	TRBJ1-1	14	NA	TGTGCCAGCGGAAGGGACAGGGGGGACACTGAAGCTTTCTTT	CASGRDRGDTEAFF
NA	TRBV5-6	TRBJ2-5	14	NA	TGTGCCAGCAGCCGTGACAGAGTCCAAGAGACCCAGTACTTC	CASSRDRVQETQYF
NA	TRBV9	TRBJ2-1	15	NA	TGTGCCAGCAGCTCCTATGAGAGAGAGTACAATGAGCAGTTCTTC	CASSSYEREYNEQFF
TRBD1	TRBV19	TRBJ1-6	14	NA	TGTGCCAGTAGTATGGGACAGATTAATTCACCCCTCCACTTT	CASSMGQINSPLHF
NA	TRBV30	TRBJ2-7	16	NA	TGTGCCTGGAGGCAGAACGACCGGGACACCTCCTACGAGCAGTACTTC	CAWRQNDRDTSYEQYF
NA	TRBV5-6	TRBJ1-6	14	NA	TGTGCCAGCAGCTTGGCGGAACAGGCTTCACCCCTCCACTTT	CASSLAEQASPLHF
NA	TRBV6-1	TRBJ1-1	14	NA	TGTGCCAGCAGTGTACAGGGTAGGGACACTGAAGCTTTCTTT	CASSVQGRDTEAFF
TRBD2	TRBV7-9	TRBJ2-5	15	few	TGTGCCAGCAGCTTAGGACTAGCGGGGTGGGAGACCCAGTACTTC	CASSLGLAGWETQYF
TRBD2	TRBV6-4	TRBJ2-2	15	NA	TGTGCCAGCAGTAGCTTAGGACTAGGCATCGGGGAGCTGTTTTTT	CASSSLGLGIGELFF
TRBD1	TRBV6-5	TRBJ1-1	13	NA	TGTGCCACCACGGACAGGACGAACACTGAAGCTTTCTTT	CATTDRTNTEAFF
TRBD1	TRBV7-2	TRBJ2-1	15	NA	TGTGCCAGCAGCTTGCCGGGACAGGGGTCTGATGAGCAGTTCTTC	CASSLPGQGSDEQFF
NA	TRBV10-1	TRBJ2-7	12	NA	TGCGCCAGCAGTCTAGGTCCTCGGGAGCAGTACTTC	CASSLGPREQYF
TRBD1	TRBV10-2	TRBJ2-1	16	NA	TGCGCCAGCAGTGACGAAGCCGGGACAGGGGGCAATGAGCAGTTCTTC	CASSDEAGTGGNEQFF
NA	TRBV5-1	TRBJ1-2	12	once	TGCGCCAGCAGCCAGGGGATCGCTGGCTACACCTTC	CASSQGIAGYTF
TRBD2	TRBV7-3	TRBJ2-1	15	NA	TGTGCCAGCAGCTTAACGGGTAGCGGGGACAATGAGCAGTTCTTC	CASSLTGSGDNEQFF
NA	TRBV5-1	TRBJ1-2	13	NA	TGCGCCAGCAGCCAACAGCCTAACTATGGCTACACCTTC	CASSQQPNYGYTF
TRBD2	TRBV13	TRBJ2-7	14	once	TGTGCCAGCAGCTTAGAGGGCGGGGGGTCGCCGCAGTACTTC	CASSLEGGGSPQYF
NA	TRBV5-1	TRBJ2-7	17	once	TGCGCCAGCAGCCTCGTGAAAGGACACATCGACTCCTACGAGCAGTACTTC	CASSLVKGHIDSYEQYF
TRBD2	TRBV7-6	TRBJ2-5	16	NA	TGTGCCAGCAGCTTAGAGACTAGCGGGGGGCCGGAGACCCAGTACTTC	CASSLETSGGPETQYF
NA	TRBV4-1	TRBJ2-7	13	once	TGCGCCAGCAGCCCCCCAGGGGACTACGAGCAGTACTTC	CASSPPGDYEQYF
NA	TRBV5-4	TRBJ1-4	17	NA	TGTGCCAGCAGCTTAATGGACGGAGGACCAACTAATGAAAAACTGTTTTTT	CASSLMDGGPTNEKLFF
TRBD1	TRBV9	TRBJ1-1	16	NA	TGTGCCAGCAGCGCAGGGGGCGGCTTTATGAACACTGAAGCTTTCTTT	CASSAGGGFMNTEAFF
NA	TRBV7-2	TRBJ1-4	15	NA	TGTGCCAGCAGCTTAAACCAGGGTGTGGATGAAAAACTGTTTTTT	CASSLNQGVDEKLFF
NA	TRBV11-3	TRBJ1-3	16	few	TGTGCCAGCAGCCTGATGACAGCGAACTCTGGAAACACCATATATTTT	CASSLMTANSGNTIYF
NA	TRBV5-1	TRBJ2-1	11	NA	TGCGCCAGCAGCTACCTCGGTGAGCAGTTCTTC	CASSYLGEQFF
NA	TRBV11-2	TRBJ2-3	15	NA	TGTGCCAGCAGCTTATCGGGACTCCGCACAGATACGCAGTATTTT	CASSLSGLRTDTQYF
TRBD1	TRBV29-1	TRBJ1-2	19	NA	TGCAGCGTTGAAGTTCCCTTCCCGGGACAGGGCGAAGTTACTCATGGCTACACCTTC	CSVEVPFPGQGEVTHGYTF
NA	TRBV29-1	TRBJ1-2	13	NA	TGCAGCGTTGAAGAAGTCAGTAAAAAGGGCTACACCTTC	CSVEEVSKKGYTF
NA	TRBV27	TRBJ1-6	16	NA	TGTGCCAGCAGTTTAAGTGCGGGAGGGGTCGGGTCACCCCTCCACTTT	CASSLSAGGVGSPLHF
NA	TRBV7-9	TRBJ1-2	12	NA	TGTGCCAGCAGCATTCCAGGGGATGGCTACACCTTC	CASSIPGDGYTF
TRBD1	TRBV5-5	TRBJ2-7	15	NA	TGTGCCAGCAGCTTGGGACAGGGGCTCTCCTACGAGCAGTACTTC	CASSLGQGLSYEQYF
NA	TRBV19	TRBJ1-1	13	NA	TGTGCCAGTAGTATAGTTGCGTACACTGAAGCTTTCTTT	CASSIVAYTEAFF
TRBD1	TRBV10-3	TRBJ2-6	15	NA	TGTGCCATCAGTAGGGACAGGGGGTATACCAACGTCCTGACTTTC	CAISRDRGYTNVLTF
NA	TRBV15	TRBJ1-2	14	NA	TGTGCCACCAGTCCTCGGGGTAAGGACTATGGCTACACCTTC	CATSPRGKDYGYTF
NA	TRBV10-3	TRBJ1-5	12	NA	TGTGCCATCGGACAGAACAATCAGCCCCAGCATTTT	CAIGQNNQPQHF
TRBD1	TRBV9	TRBJ2-3	15	NA	TGTGCCAGCAGCGCAAGACAGGGGGACACAGATACGCAGTATTTT	CASSARQGDTDTQYF
TRBD2	TRBV11-2	TRBJ2-5	16	NA	TGTGCCAGCAGCCCTCGACTAGCGGGGGGCCAAGAGACCCAGTACTTC	CASSPRLAGGQETQYF
NA	TRBV6-1	TRBJ1-5	13	NA	TGTGCCAGCAGTGACTTAGGCAATCAGCCCCAGCATTTT	CASSDLGNQPQHF
TRBD1	TRBV11-2	TRBJ2-7	12	NA	TGTGCCAGCAGCTCCAGGGGGTACGAGCAGTACTTC	CASSSRGYEQYF
TRBD2	TRBV4-1	TRBJ2-3	19	few	TGCGCCAGCAGCCCGGGACTAGCGGGGGGCCCCGAAAGCACAGATACGCAGTATTTT	CASSPGLAGGPESTDTQYF